This T cell receptor (beta chain) appears in the sequencing data of a study of blood T cells in healthy people across ages. Primed by a sample-barcoded 5' primer and a J-beta primer mix, a second PCR proceeded for 7 to 11 cycles. TCRdb passed the 5' RACE reads through MiXCR, listing each CDR3 protein once. The repertoire includes some 940,000 distinct CDR3 sequences, 25% to 30% of them detected once, and approximately 10% sits in the top ten. Germline assignment: CDR1 SGHRS and CDR2 YFSETQ. V was pared by 0 bases and J by 6 bases, with 12 bases between. There are 14 residues in the CDR3. General study results and limits: A greater number of naive CD4+ cells and higher diversity distinguished long-lived donors from aged donors.

In regard to this clonotype: Its antigen is not known.

The same specimen was also included in a second study, on T cells of mothers and their children. In that study: Overlap ran slightly, non-significantly higher for related than unrelated mother-child pairs.

Sequencing was done on a sample of blood. The chain employs TRBV5-1 and TRBJ1-2; D not certain. The source of this sequence is a woman aged 40 to 50 in good health. This CDR3 reads CASSLASGYDGYTF. The CDR3 nucleotides read TGCGCCAGCAGCTTGGCGTCCGGGTACGATGGCTACACCTTC.